This entry is about one TCR beta chain. The entry originates in a study of blood T cell repertoires in COVID-19. About the study: T cells, B-cell-depleted T cells, or PBMCs provided the cDNA or gDNA that served as material.

In the original analysis: Amplification of reference gene primers was used by the study to estimate nucleated cell counts. Only in-frame clones appear in the TCRdb table, and some are missing; sequencing was by immunoSEQ multiplex PCR. V, J and clone size are taken as reported in that table, and D and trimming were inferred from the DNA itself. Found here are about 280,000 clones, roughly 85% of them singletons; the top ten hold approximately 5.1%. The CDR3 sequence is 16 residues long. V was pared by 2 bases and J by 3 bases, with 7 bases of the junction left unmatched. Germline CDR1 SGHTA, CDR2 FQGNSA.

The origin of this receptor is a man over 45 with active or convalescent COVID-19. Sequencing was carried out using peripheral blood. The J gene is TRBJ1-5, the V gene TRBV7-2; 7 nucleotides line up with TRBD1. CDR3: CASSLSGTETNQPQHF. The CDR3 nucleotides are TGTGCCAGCAGCTTATCCGGGACAGAGACCAATCAGCCCCAGCATTTT. Variable domain in full (rest from reference TRBV7-2 and TRBJ1-5): GAGVSQSPSNKVTEKGKDVELRCDPISGHTALYWYRQSLGQGLEFLIYFQGNSAPDKSGLPSDRFSAERTGGSVSTLTIQRTQQEDSAVYLCASSLSGTETNQPQHFGDGTRLSIL.